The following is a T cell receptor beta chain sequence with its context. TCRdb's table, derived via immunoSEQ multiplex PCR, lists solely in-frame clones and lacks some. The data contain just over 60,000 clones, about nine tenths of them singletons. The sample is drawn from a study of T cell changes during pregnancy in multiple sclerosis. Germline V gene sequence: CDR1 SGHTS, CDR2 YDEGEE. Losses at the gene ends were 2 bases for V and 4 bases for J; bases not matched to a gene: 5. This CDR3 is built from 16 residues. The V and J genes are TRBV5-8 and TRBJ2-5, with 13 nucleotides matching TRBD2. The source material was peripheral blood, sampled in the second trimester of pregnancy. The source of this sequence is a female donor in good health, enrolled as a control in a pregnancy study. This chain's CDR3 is CASSFGLAGVGETQYF. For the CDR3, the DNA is TGTGCCAGCAGCTTTGGACTAGCGGGGGTGGGAGAGACCCAGTACTTC.